These 21 T cell receptor beta chains originate from one sample sequenced in a study of CD8 T cells in ankylosing spondylitis. Using its own MiXCR run on the 5' RACE reads, TCRdb lists one record per CDR3 protein. The sample includes just under 95,000 distinct CDR3 sequences, 8.8% of them seen just once. Sequenced material: blood, either unsorted or a sorted T cell fraction (not recorded which). These receptors were taken from a male donor with ankylosing spondylitis or in good health (not recorded which).

This clonotype was detected many times. The rearrangement uses TRBV2 and TRBJ2-7; D is unclear. The CDR3 loop spans 14 amino acids. Germline V gives CDR1 SNHLY, CDR2 FYNNEI. V lost 2 bases to trimming and J lost 4 bases, with 12 bases between them. DNA for the CDR3: TGTGCCAGCAGTGAACTGGGTCTCGGGTACGAGCAGTACTTC. Amino acid sequence: CASSELGLGYEQYF.

This chain joins TRBV6-1 and TRBJ2-5; D is ambiguous. Per germline, CDR1 MNHNS and CDR2 SASEGT. This CDR3 is built from 14 residues. Trimming cost V 0 bases and J 4 bases, with 9 bases left between them. The CDR3 protein is CASSEALGTETQYF. The CDR3 nucleotides are TGTGCCAGCAGTGAAGCGTTGGGCACAGAGACCCAGTACTTC.

In its sample, this clonotype was seen many times. The chain carries TRBV11-2 and TRBJ2-3; D is possibly TRBD1 (6 bases). This CDR3 region has 14 residues. Germline V gene lookup returns CDR1 SGHAT and CDR2 FQNNGV. Trimming took off 5 bases at V and 2 bases at J, with 11 bases between the two ends. The CDR3, as DNA: TGTGCCAGCAGCGCCGGACAGACCACAGATACGCAGTATTTT. Encoded protein: CASSAGQTTDTQYF.

The table lists this clonotype with many counts. The genes are TRBV6-1 and TRBJ2-3, with 7 positions matching TRBD1. The CDR3 extends over 15 amino acids. Germline CDR1 and CDR2: MNHNS and SASEGT. V lost 7 bases, J lost 0 bases, and 7 bases stayed unmatched. The CDR3, as DNA: TGTGCCAGCACGGTCGCCAGGGGGAGCACAGATACGCAGTATTTT. Its translation: CASTVARGSTDTQYF.

In this sample, this clonotype turned up many times. The rearrangement links TRBV27 to TRBJ2-1, with D maybe TRBD2 (5 bases). The CDR3 length is 14 residues. In germline, CDR1 is MNHEY, CDR2 SMNVEV (reference sequence). V was clipped by 6 bases and J by 0 bases, with 9 bases between them. The CDR3 protein is CASSWTGSYNEQFF. The CDR3 nucleotides read TGTGCCAGCAGCTGGACTGGCTCCTACAATGAGCAGTTCTTC.

Many counts were recorded for this clonotype. The chain employs TRBV7-9 and TRBJ2-2; TRBD1 or TRBD2 may be the D gene (5 bases each). Germline loops: CDR1 SEHNR, CDR2 FQNEAQ (reference sequence). V was pared by 1 base and J by 6 bases, with 12 bases between. The length of the CDR3 is 15 residues. In DNA, the CDR3 is TGTGCCAGCAGCTTAGGGGGACCTCAGGCCGGGGAGCTGTTTTTT. Translating it yields CASSLGGPQAGELFF. Drawing the rest from reference TRBV7-9 and TRBJ2-2, the complete variable domain is DTGVSQNPRHKITKRGQNVTFRCDPISEHNRLYWYRQTLGQGPEFLTYFQNEAQLEKSRLLSDRFSAERPKGSFSTLEIQRTEQGDSAMYLCASSLGGPQAGELFFGEGSRLTVL.

This clonotype was counted between two and nine times. V is TRBV7-9 and J is TRBJ2-1; D is uncertain. The CDR3 covers 13 residues. V was trimmed by 0 bases and J by 6 bases, leaving 6 bases between them. From germline, CDR1 is SEHNR and CDR2 FQNEAQ (reference sequence). The CDR3 sequence: CASSLAPSNEQFF. Here the CDR3 DNA reads TGTGCCAGCAGCTTAGCGCCTAGCAATGAGCAGTTCTTC.

The rearrangement uses TRBV7-2 and TRBJ2-2; D is unresolved. The CDR3 totals 13 residues. Trimming pared 1 base from V and 9 bases from J, leaving 9 bases between. The germline V gene has CDR1 SGHTA and CDR2 FQGNSA. This CDR3 is CASSLVVSRELFF. In DNA form, the CDR3 reads TGTGCCAGCAGCTTAGTAGTGAGCAGGGAGCTGTTTTTT. The full variable domain, in which reference TRBV7-2 and TRBJ2-2 provide the parts outside the CDR3, is GAGVSQSPSNKVTEKGKDVELRCDPISGHTALYWYRQSLGQGLEFLIYFQGNSAPDKSGLPSDRFSAERTGGSVSTLTIQRTQQEDSAVYLCASSLVVSRELFFGEGSRLTVL.

The chain links TRBV11-2 to TRBJ2-1; the D is unclear. Trimming cost V 0 bases and J 5 bases, with 8 bases left between them. Germline CDR1 and CDR2: SGHAT and FQNNGV. The CDR3 spans 14 residues. CDR3 region: CASSLDLPHNEQFF. The CDR3 DNA reads TGTGCCAGCAGCTTAGATCTTCCCCACAATGAGCAGTTCTTC.

In this sample, this clonotype turned up many times. The V call is TRBV7-9, the J call TRBJ1-6; D unclear. Trimming removed 5 bases from V and 0 bases from J, with 11 bases in between. This CDR3 region has 16 residues. CDR1 SEHNR and CDR2 FQNEAQ come from the germline V gene (reference sequence). The CDR3 sequence: CASSGSANSYNSPLHF. DNA for the CDR3: TGTGCCAGCAGCGGTTCAGCAAACTCCTATAATTCACCCCTCCACTTT.

V and J are TRBV19 and TRBJ1-2, with TRBD1 as a possible D gene (5 bases). Deletions cut 4 bases from V and 11 bases from J, with 20 bases between. There are 14 residues in the CDR3. The germline V gene encodes CDR1 LNHDA and CDR2 SQIVND (reference sequence). The CDR3 here is CASSTGTADERYTF. The CDR3 region has the DNA TGTGCCAGTAGTACTGGGACCGCCGATGAGAGGTACACCTTC.

This clonotype was seen a handful of times. V usage is TRBV25-1 and J usage is TRBJ2-2, with D possibly being TRBD1 or TRBD2 (6 bases each). CDR1 is MGHDK and CDR2 is SYGVNS in the germline V gene. This CDR3 comprises 15 residues. V was pared by 3 bases and J by 1 base, with 9 bases between. CDR3 residues: CASSDAGQNTGELFF. In DNA, the CDR3 is TGTGCCAGCAGTGACGCGGGACAGAACACCGGGGAGCTGTTTTTT.

The gene calls are TRBV7-8 and TRBJ2-3, with TRBD2 identical over 8 bases. The CDR3 is made up of 16 amino acids. Trimming cost V 1 base and J 0 bases; bases outside gene matches: 3. Germline CDR1 SGHVS, CDR2 FQNEAQ. This chain's CDR3 is CASSLDSGESTDTQYF. In DNA, the CDR3 is TGTGCCAGCAGCTTAGATAGCGGGGAAAGCACAGATACGCAGTATTTT. The whole variable domain, filled in from reference TRBV7-8 and TRBJ2-3, reads GAGVSQSPRYKVAKRGQDVALRCDPISGHVSLFWYQQALGQGPEFLTYFQNEAQLDKSGLPSDRFFAERPEGSVSTLKIQRTQQEDSAVYLCASSLDSGESTDTQYFGPGTRLTVL.

This clonotype was detected ten times or more. The chain couples TRBV2 to TRBJ1-4, with 8 bases aligning to TRBD1. The V and J ends lost 3 bases and 13 bases, in that order; junction bases with no gene match: 10. Germline values: CDR1 SNHLY, CDR2 FYNNEI. The CDR3 extends over 14 amino acids. The CDR3 sequence is CASSDGQGRNGLFF. In nucleotides, the CDR3 is TGTGCCAGCAGTGATGGACAGGGACGAAATGGACTGTTTTTT.

The table lists this clonotype with many counts. The chain couples TRBV7-2 to TRBJ1-3; D is undetermined. The CDR3 loop spans 15 amino acids. Trimming took off 0 bases at V and 0 bases at J, with 6 bases between the two ends. Germline-derived CDR1 and CDR2 are SGHTA and FQGNSA. CDR3 nucleotide sequence: TGTGCCAGCAGCTTAGCGTGGAGCTCTGGAAACACCATATATTTT. The encoded protein is CASSLAWSSGNTIYF. Filled out from reference TRBV7-2 and TRBJ1-3, the complete variable domain reads GAGVSQSPSNKVTEKGKDVELRCDPISGHTALYWYRQSLGQGLEFLIYFQGNSAPDKSGLPSDRFSAERTGGSVSTLTIQRTQQEDSAVYLCASSLAWSSGNTIYFGEGSWLTVV.

V and J are TRBV28 and TRBJ2-3, with a tentative D call TRBD1 (5 bases). Germline V gives CDR1 MDHEN, CDR2 SYDVKM. Between the trimmed V and J ends, which lost 5 bases and 8 bases, there was a span of 14 bases. This CDR3 comprises 13 residues. The CDR3 here is CASSLGVGGTQYF. As DNA, the CDR3 is TGTGCCAGCAGTCTAGGGGTTGGTGGTACGCAGTATTTT.

This clonotype showed up many times. This chain connects TRBV12-3 or TRBV12-4 to TRBJ1-1, with a tentative D call TRBD1 (5 bases). Trimming removed 5 bases from V and 1 base from J, with 11 bases in between. This CDR3 spans 14 amino acids. CDR3 in DNA: TGTGCCAGCAGTCCTCAGAGGGGGAACACTGAAGCTTTCTTT. This sequence encodes CASSPQRGNTEAFF.

There are many counts of this clonotype. The rearrangement links TRBV27 to TRBJ2-3, with 8 bases identical to TRBD2. With 8 bases clipped from V and 4 bases from J, the junction kept 11 bases outside the gene matches. CDR3 length: 15 amino acids. Germline lookup yields CDR1 MNHEY and CDR2 SMNVEV (reference sequence). The CDR3 reads CASRLRGGRADTQYF. The DNA of the CDR3 is TGTGCCAGCCGCCTCCGGGGGGGCCGGGCAGATACGCAGTATTTT.

This clonotype was counted ten times or more. V is TRBV18 and J is TRBJ2-1, with 9 bases aligning to TRBD1. The CDR3 length is 14 residues. CDR1 KGHSH and CDR2 LQKENI come from the germline V gene. V trimming: 0 bases; J trimming: 13 bases; junction bases outside the gene matches: 7. CDR3 nucleotides: TGTGCCAGCTCACCACCAGGGACAGGGAGTAGTCAGTTCTTC. Translated: CASSPPGTGSSQFF.

This chain uses TRBV20-1 with TRBJ2-1, with TRBD2 matching over 7 bases. After removal of 6 bases from V and 8 bases from J, the junction contained 10 bases not matched to a gene. The CDR3 runs to 13 residues. Germline V gives CDR1 DFQATT, CDR2 SNEGSKA (reference sequence). This CDR3 reads CSADRGGAHEQFF. DNA of the CDR3: TGCAGTGCAGACCGGGGAGGGGCCCATGAGCAGTTCTTC.

This clonotype appeared many times. V and J are TRBV28 and TRBJ1-2; no definite D call. Trimming shortened V by 3 bases and J by 4 bases, and 9 bases separated the two germline ends. Germline V gene sequence: CDR1 MDHEN, CDR2 SYDVKM. This CDR3 is 13 amino acids long. CDR3 DNA sequence: TGTGCCAGCAGTTTTAAACTGTCCTATGGCTACACCTTC. Amino acid sequence: CASSFKLSYGYTF.